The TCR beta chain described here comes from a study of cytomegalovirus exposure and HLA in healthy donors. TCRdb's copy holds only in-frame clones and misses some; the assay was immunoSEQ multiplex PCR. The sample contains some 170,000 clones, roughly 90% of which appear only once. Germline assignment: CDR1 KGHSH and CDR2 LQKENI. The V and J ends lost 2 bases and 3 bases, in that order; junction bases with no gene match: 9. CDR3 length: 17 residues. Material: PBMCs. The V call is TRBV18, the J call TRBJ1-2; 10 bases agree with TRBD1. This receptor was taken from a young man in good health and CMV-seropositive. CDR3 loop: CASSPSVLDRGYYGYTF. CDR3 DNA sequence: TGTGCCAGCTCACCATCCGTTCTGGACAGGGGGTACTATGGCTACACCTTC. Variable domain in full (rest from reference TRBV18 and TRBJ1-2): NAGVMQNPRHLVRRRGQEARLRCSPMKGHSHVYWYRQLPEEGLKFMVYLQKENIIDESGMPKERFSAEFPKEGPSILRIQQVVRGDSAAYFCASSPSVLDRGYYGYTFGSGTRLTVV.